This T cell receptor (beta chain) was recorded in a study of T cells in Graves' hyperthyroidism and ophthalmopathy. As for the study in general: Before any treatment, at initial diagnosis, peripheral blood was collected. General study findings and limits: Clonotypes that were expanded in thyroid above 0.001 mostly appeared in blood too.

Absent ophthalmopathy progression within 18 months defined stable Graves' hyperthyroidism. Amplification targeted TCR beta CDR3 regions from RNA transcripts. TCR CDR3 underwent first-round RT-PCR with the HTBI primer set. MiXCR, run by TCRdb on the multiplex PCR reads, gives a single entry per CDR3 protein. The sample lists about half a million distinct CDR3 sequences, roughly 20% occurring once. With regard to this clonotype: Its antigen is unknown.

Input material: blood. The sequence derives from a man younger than 35 with Graves' hyperthyroidism.

The CDR3 sequence is CASRIGGANVLTF. The CDR3 DNA reads TGTGCCAGCAGGATCGGGGGGGCCAACGTCCTGACTTTC. The J gene is TRBJ2-6, the V gene TRBV2, with D unclear. CDR3 length: 13 residues. The V end lost 6 bases, the J end lost 4 bases, and 7 bases lay between the germline ends. Germline V CDR1 and CDR2: SNHLY, FYNNEI.